Shown below are 28 T cell receptor beta chains from a single sample sequenced in a study of cytomegalovirus exposure and HLA in healthy donors. Clones were read by immunoSEQ multiplex PCR, and TCRdb kept only the in-frame ones, dropping some. The sample records 200,000 to 250,000 clones, under 95% being singletons. The specimen sequenced was PBMCs. The receptors stem from a young woman in good health and CMV-seronegative.

The rearrangement joins TRBV6-5 to TRBJ1-1; TRBD1 matches at 9 bases. J lost 5 bases, V lost 2 bases, and 6 bases had no gene match. The length of the CDR3 is 15 residues. Germline loops: CDR1 MNHEY, CDR2 SVGAGI. The chain's CDR3 is CASSYGDRVETEAFF. The CDR3 DNA reads TGTGCCAGCAGTTACGGGGACAGGGTCGAGACTGAAGCTTTCTTT.

The chain is built from TRBV6-6 and TRBJ1-1, with D tentatively TRBD1 (5 bases). The V end was cut by 5 bases, the J end by 4 bases, with 17 bases between. Germline CDR1 is MNHNY and CDR2 is SVGAGI (reference sequence). The CDR3 is made up of 15 amino acids. The CDR3 DNA sequence: TGTGCCAGCAGTGACCTACAGGCGGGAGGCACTGAAGCTTTCTTT. This translates into CASSDLQAGGTEAFF.

The chain combines TRBV7-2 with TRBJ2-1, with TRBD2 matching 8 bases. V dropped 5 bases and J dropped 0; count of bases not matched to a gene: 6. The CDR3 consists of 16 residues. In germline, CDR1 is SGHTA, CDR2 FQGNSA. The CDR3 protein is CASSRDGTSSYNEQFF. The DNA of the CDR3 is TGTGCCAGCAGCCGCGACGGGACTAGCTCCTACAATGAGCAGTTCTTC.

The chain joins TRBV19 to TRBJ1-2; 7 bases fit TRBD1. J lost 2 bases, V lost 6 bases, and 9 bases had no gene match. There are 15 residues in the CDR3. Germline V gene lookup returns CDR1 LNHDA and CDR2 SQIVND (reference sequence). CDR3: CASSPRTGLNYGYTF. In nucleotides, the CDR3 is TGTGCCAGTAGCCCTAGGACAGGCCTCAACTATGGCTACACCTTC.

The chain employs TRBV18 and TRBJ2-1; 8 bases match TRBD1. Germline V lookup: CDR1 KGHSH, CDR2 LQKENI. There are 13 residues in the CDR3. Losses at the gene ends were 3 bases for V and 8 bases for J; bases not matched to a gene: 3. The CDR3 nucleotides are TGTGCCAGCTCACCGGACAGGGACTATGAGCAGTTCTTC. Its translation is CASSPDRDYEQFF.

The genes are TRBV5-1 and TRBJ1-1; tentative D call: TRBD1 (5 bases). V dropped 1 base and J dropped 2 bases, with 12 bases sitting between them. The germline gives CDR1 SGHRS, CDR2 YFSETQ. This CDR3 has 15 amino acids. Here the CDR3 reads CASSLQTGSNTEAFF. CDR3 bases: TGCGCCAGCAGCTTGCAAACAGGTTCAAACACTGAAGCTTTCTTT.

Details on this clone: At the DNA level, this CDR3 is encoded by other sequences in the same sample as well. The rearrangement joins TRBV5-6 to TRBJ1-1; no clear D. V lost 0 bases and J 0 bases, leaving 9 bases between the germline ends. The germline V gene encodes CDR1 SGHDT and CDR2 YYEEEE. This CDR3 is 15 amino acids long. The CDR3 DNA sequence: TGTGCCAGCAGCTTGGCCCCGGGAGTGAACACTGAAGCTTTCTTT. Residues: CASSLAPGVNTEAFF.

This chain uses TRBV6-5 with TRBJ2-4, with 7 positions matching TRBD1. There are 16 residues in the CDR3. The V and J ends lost 2 bases and 1 base, in that order; junction bases with no gene match: 5. CDR1 is MNHEY, CDR2 SVGAGI, per germline. In DNA, the CDR3 is TGTGCCAGCAGTTACGATACAGGGGATGCCAAAAACATTCAGTACTTC. This codes for CASSYDTGDAKNIQYF.

This chain links TRBV19 with TRBJ2-1, with TRBD2 identical over 7 bases. CDR1 and CDR2 from the germline V gene are LNHDA and SQIVND (reference sequence). Trimming cost V 5 bases and J 6 bases; bases outside gene matches: 4. This CDR3 is 13 amino acids long. CDR3 in amino acids: CASSRLAGNEQFF. As DNA, the CDR3 is TGTGCCAGTAGTCGACTAGCTGGCAATGAGCAGTTCTTC.

V and J are TRBV21-1 and TRBJ2-4; whether TRBD1, the table's D call, matches the DNA was not checked. TRBV21-1 is labeled a pseudogene. The CDR3 is 16 residues long. The CDR3 DNA reads TGTGCCAGCAGCCCCCAGGCACTGCGAGCCAAAAACATTCAGTACTTC. This translates into CASSPQALRAKNIQYF.

The chain employs TRBV28 and TRBJ2-1, with D tentatively TRBD2 (6 bases). Germline lookup yields CDR1 MDHEN and CDR2 SYDVKM. Deletions cut 6 bases from V and 3 bases from J, with 15 bases between. CDR3 length: 15 residues. In nucleotides, the CDR3 is TGTGCCAGCAGCGCACTAGCCGACCGCTACAATGAGCAGTTCTTC. Amino acids: CASSALADRYNEQFF.

The genes are TRBV6-5 and TRBJ1-1; the D is unclear. Trimming removed 2 bases at V and 4 bases at J, with 8 bases between. CDR1 is MNHEY, CDR2 SVGAGI, per germline. This CDR3 is built from 13 residues. The CDR3 loop is CASSYEATTEAFF. As DNA, the CDR3 is TGTGCCAGCAGTTACGAGGCGACCACTGAAGCTTTCTTT.

DNA of the CDR3: TGTGCCAGCAGCTGGGCCGCACTAGCGGGAGACGAGCAGTACTTC. Protein product: CASSWAALAGDEQYF. This chain uses TRBV7-9 with TRBJ2-7; 11 nucleotides align to TRBD2. The J segment lost 5 bases and the V segment lost 4 bases, leaving 7 bases of the junction unmatched. Germline V lookup: CDR1 SEHNR, CDR2 FQNEAQ (reference sequence). The CDR3 length is 15 residues.

This chain connects TRBV7-2 to TRBJ2-1; D gene unclear. Trimming pared 3 bases from V and 6 bases from J, leaving 12 bases between. From germline, CDR1 is SGHTA and CDR2 FQGNSA. The CDR3 extends over 14 amino acids. The CDR3 here is CASSFLPQFNEQFF. In DNA form, the CDR3 reads TGTGCCAGCAGCTTTCTCCCCCAGTTCAATGAGCAGTTCTTC. Together with reference TRBV7-2 and TRBJ2-1, the CDR3 gives the full variable domain: GAGVSQSPSNKVTEKGKDVELRCDPISGHTALYWYRQSLGQGLEFLIYFQGNSAPDKSGLPSDRFSAERTGGSVSTLTIQRTQQEDSAVYLCASSFLPQFNEQFFGPGTRLTVL.

CDR3 nucleotides: TGTGCCAGTAGTATAGGAGTAAGTGGGAGACGGACGTCGGGCGAGCAGTACTTC. Translated: CASSIGVSGRRTSGEQYF. The genes are TRBV19 and TRBJ2-7, with D possibly TRBD2 on 5 matching bases. The CDR3 is made up of 18 amino acids. Trimming shortened V by 1 base and J by 6 bases, and 25 bases separated the two germline ends. Germline CDR1 is LNHDA and CDR2 is SQIVND (reference sequence). Full variable domain (outside the CDR3, taken from reference TRBV19 and TRBJ2-7): DGGITQSPKYLFRKEGQNVTLSCEQNLNHDAMYWYRQDPGQGLRLIYYSQIVNDFQKGDIAEGYSVSREKKESFPLTVTSAQKNPTAFYLCASSIGVSGRRTSGEQYFGPGTRLTVT.

The V and J genes are TRBV9 and TRBJ1-6, with D possibly matching TRBD1 (6 bases). The CDR3 spans 15 residues. CDR1 and CDR2 (germline): SGDLS, YYNGEE. V was shortened by 0 bases and J by 7 bases, with 11 bases between the two germline ends. CDR3 nucleotides: TGTGCCAGCAGCGTAGTGGGGGGGCCAAATTCACCCCTCCACTTT. Its translation: CASSVVGGPNSPLHF.

The chain carries TRBV7-2 and TRBJ2-7; TRBD1 might be the D (5 bases). This CDR3 has 17 residues. Trimming removed 5 bases from V and 4 bases from J, with 24 bases in between. The germline gives CDR1 SGHTA, CDR2 FQGNSA. The CDR3 DNA reads as TGTGCCAGCAGCCCGCTATTGGGTCCAAGGGGATCTTACGAGCAGTACTTC. Encoded protein: CASSPLLGPRGSYEQYF. The full variable domain, in which reference TRBV7-2 and TRBJ2-7 provide the parts outside the CDR3, is GAGVSQSPSNKVTEKGKDVELRCDPISGHTALYWYRQSLGQGLEFLIYFQGNSAPDKSGLPSDRFSAERTGGSVSTLTIQRTQQEDSAVYLCASSPLLGPRGSYEQYFGPGTRLTVT.

DNA of the CDR3: TGTGCCATCAGCCCCGCTGGGGGGGACTATGGCTACACCTTC. This translates into CAISPAGGDYGYTF. The rearrangement uses TRBV10-3 and TRBJ1-2, with D possibly being TRBD1 (5 bases). CDR3 length equals 14 residues. V dropped 6 bases and J dropped 3 bases, with 14 bases sitting between them. Germline V gene data show CDR1 as ENHRY and CDR2 as SYGVKD.

The chain is built from TRBV7-6 and TRBJ1-6, with 10 bases matching TRBD1. Germline CDR1 and CDR2: SGHVS and FNYEAQ. The CDR3 spans 15 residues. J was trimmed by 7 bases and V by 3 bases; bases with no gene match: 3. In DNA, the CDR3 is TGTGCCAGCAGCTTGGGGGGACAGGGGAATTCACCCCTCCACTTT. It yields the protein CASSLGGQGNSPLHF.

This clone was recorded once. The chain recombines TRBV10-3 with TRBJ2-1; perhaps TRBD1 as D (6 bases). Germline assignment: CDR1 ENHRY and CDR2 SYGVKD. This CDR3 comprises 14 residues. With 2 bases removed from V and 7 bases from J, the gap between germline ends came to 12 bases. The CDR3 DNA follows: TGTGCCATCAGTGAGCGGGACACTTCAAATGAGCAGTTCTTC. This gives the protein CAISERDTSNEQFF.

The rearrangement links TRBV5-8 to TRBJ1-5; no clear D gene. The germline gives CDR1 SGHTS, CDR2 YDEGEE. The CDR3 loop spans 15 amino acids. Trimming cost V 0 bases and J 2 bases, with 9 bases left between them. CDR3 nucleotides: TGTGCCAGCAGCTTGGGGCCCGGAGGCAATCAGCCCCAGCATTTT. It specifies CASSLGPGGNQPQHF.

V gene TRBV10-1 combines with J gene TRBJ2-3, with 8 nucleotides matching TRBD2. The germline V gene encodes CDR1 WNHNN and CDR2 SYGVQD (reference sequence). This CDR3 spans 18 amino acids. V was clipped by 0 bases and J by 5 bases; unmatched bases: 13. DNA of the CDR3: TGCGCCAGCAGTGAGTCTCTGGCTAGCGGGCGCAGGGGAGATACGCAGTATTTT. Its protein product is CASSESLASGRRGDTQYF.

The chain uses TRBV28 and TRBJ1-2; tentatively, D is TRBD1 (6 bases). The CDR3 is 13 amino acids. Trimming left V 6 bases short and J 5 bases short, with 13 bases between. Germline lookup yields CDR1 MDHEN and CDR2 SYDVKM. CDR3 nucleotides: TGTGCCAGCAGGCGGACAGTCCTATATGGCTACACCTTC. Translation gives CASRRTVLYGYTF.

This clone was counted once. The chain is built from TRBV5-6 and TRBJ2-2; tentatively, D is TRBD2 (6 bases). This CDR3 spans 16 amino acids. V was shortened by 8 bases and J by 1 base, with 18 bases between the two germline ends. Germline values: CDR1 SGHDT, CDR2 YYEEEE. CDR3 amino acids: CASRSVGRGNTGELFF. CDR3 bases: TGTGCCAGTCGGAGCGTAGGGCGGGGGAACACCGGGGAGCTGTTTTTT. The whole variable domain, remainder taken from reference TRBV5-6 and TRBJ2-2, is DAGVTQSPTHLIKTRGQQVTLRCSPKSGHDTVSWYQQALGQGPQFIFQYYEEEERQRGNFPDRFSGHQFPNYSSELNVNALLLGDSALYLCASRSVGRGNTGELFFGEGSRLTVL.

This rearrangement joins TRBV28 to TRBJ2-7, with 10 nucleotides matching TRBD1. Trimming took 4 bases from V and 5 from J; bases not matched to a gene: 5. Germline loops: CDR1 MDHEN, CDR2 SYDVKM. CDR3 length: 14 amino acids. The CDR3 DNA follows: TGTGCCAGCAGTTCGGGACAGGGGTATCACGAGCAGTACTTC. It yields the protein CASSSGQGYHEQYF.

The V and J genes are TRBV11-2 and TRBJ2-2, with 12 positions matching TRBD2. Germline V gene lookup returns CDR1 SGHAT and CDR2 FQNNGV. This CDR3 is 15 amino acids long. V lost 6 bases, J lost 8 bases, and 7 bases stayed unmatched. The CDR3 bases are TGTGCCAGCAGACGACTAGCGGGAGTAGAAGGGGAGCTGTTTTTT. This gives the protein CASRRLAGVEGELFF. Filled out from reference TRBV11-2 and TRBJ2-2, the complete variable domain reads EAGVAQSPRYKIIEKRQSVAFWCNPISGHATLYWYQQILGQGPKLLIQFQNNGVVDDSQLPKDRFSAERLKGVDSTLKIQPAKLEDSAVYLCASRRLAGVEGELFFGEGSRLTVL.

The chain couples TRBV29-1 to TRBJ2-3; 8 bases agree with TRBD1. This CDR3 is built from 14 residues. Unmatched junction bases numbered 11, after V lost 6 bases and J lost 6 bases. The germline CDR1 and CDR2 sequences are SQVTM and ANQGSEA. This CDR3 is CSVPRTGNWDTQYF. CDR3 DNA sequence: TGCAGCGTCCCTAGGACAGGGAATTGGGATACGCAGTATTTT.

J is TRBJ1-1 and V is TRBV7-9, with D hard to call. Germline lookup yields CDR1 SEHNR and CDR2 FQNEAQ (reference sequence). The length of the CDR3 is 13 residues. Trimming stripped 5 bases from V and 1 base from J, with 8 bases between. This CDR3 reads CASSPPGNTEAFF. The CDR3, as DNA: TGTGCCAGCAGCCCCCCGGGGAACACTGAAGCTTTCTTT. The whole variable domain, remainder taken from reference TRBV7-9 and TRBJ1-1, is DTGVSQNPRHKITKRGQNVTFRCDPISEHNRLYWYRQTLGQGPEFLTYFQNEAQLEKSRLLSDRFSAERPKGSFSTLEIQRTEQGDSAMYLCASSPPGNTEAFFGQGTRLTVV.